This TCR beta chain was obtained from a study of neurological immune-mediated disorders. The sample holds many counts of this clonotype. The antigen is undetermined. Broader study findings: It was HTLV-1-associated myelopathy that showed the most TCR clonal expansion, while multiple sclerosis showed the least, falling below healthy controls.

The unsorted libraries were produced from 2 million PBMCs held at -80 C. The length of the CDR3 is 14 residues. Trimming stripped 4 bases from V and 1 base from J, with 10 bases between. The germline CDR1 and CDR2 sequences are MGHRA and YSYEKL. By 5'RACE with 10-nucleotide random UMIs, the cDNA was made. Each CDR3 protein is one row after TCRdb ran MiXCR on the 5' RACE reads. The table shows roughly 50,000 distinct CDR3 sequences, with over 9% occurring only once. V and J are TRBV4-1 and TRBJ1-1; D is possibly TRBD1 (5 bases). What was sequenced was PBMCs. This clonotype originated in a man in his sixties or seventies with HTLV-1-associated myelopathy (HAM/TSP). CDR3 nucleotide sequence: TGCGCCAGCAGCCCTTGGCAGGGGAACACTGAAGCTTTCTTT. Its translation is CASSPWQGNTEAFF.